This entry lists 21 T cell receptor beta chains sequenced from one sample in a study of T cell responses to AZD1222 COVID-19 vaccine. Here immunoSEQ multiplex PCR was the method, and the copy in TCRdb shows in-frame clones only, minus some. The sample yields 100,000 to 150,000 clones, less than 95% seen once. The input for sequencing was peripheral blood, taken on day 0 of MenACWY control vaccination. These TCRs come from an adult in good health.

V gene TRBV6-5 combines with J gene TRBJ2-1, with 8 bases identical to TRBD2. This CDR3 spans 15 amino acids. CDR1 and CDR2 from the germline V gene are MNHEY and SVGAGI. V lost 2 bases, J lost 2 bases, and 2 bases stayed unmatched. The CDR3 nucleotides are TGTGCCAGCAGTTACCCAGCGGGAGCCTACAATGAGCAGTTCTTC. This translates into CASSYPAGAYNEQFF.

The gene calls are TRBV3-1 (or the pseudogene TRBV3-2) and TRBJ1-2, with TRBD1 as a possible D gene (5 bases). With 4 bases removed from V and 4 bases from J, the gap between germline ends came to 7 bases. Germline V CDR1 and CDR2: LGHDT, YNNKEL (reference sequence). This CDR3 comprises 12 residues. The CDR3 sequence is CASSPGTYGYTF. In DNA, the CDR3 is TGTGCCAGCAGCCCCGGGACCTATGGCTACACCTTC.

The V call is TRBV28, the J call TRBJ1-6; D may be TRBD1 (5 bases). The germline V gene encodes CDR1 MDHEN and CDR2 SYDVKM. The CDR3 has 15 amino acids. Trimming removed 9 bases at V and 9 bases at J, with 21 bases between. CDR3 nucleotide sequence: TGTGCCAGTCGTGTCCAACGGGGGTCAGTTTCACCCCTCCACTTT. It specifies CASRVQRGSVSPLHF. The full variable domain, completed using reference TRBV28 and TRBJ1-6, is DVKVTQSSRYLVKRTGEKVFLECVQDMDHENMFWYRQDPGLGLRLIYFSYDVKMKEKGDIPEGYSVSREKKERFSLILESASTNQTSMYLCASRVQRGSVSPLHFGNGTRLTVT.

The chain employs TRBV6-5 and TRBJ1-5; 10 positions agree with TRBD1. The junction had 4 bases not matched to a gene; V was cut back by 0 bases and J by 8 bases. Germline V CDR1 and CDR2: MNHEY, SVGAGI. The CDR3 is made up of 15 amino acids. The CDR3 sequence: CASSYSGTGVKPQHF. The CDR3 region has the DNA TGTGCCAGCAGTTACTCGGGGACAGGGGTGAAGCCCCAGCATTTT.

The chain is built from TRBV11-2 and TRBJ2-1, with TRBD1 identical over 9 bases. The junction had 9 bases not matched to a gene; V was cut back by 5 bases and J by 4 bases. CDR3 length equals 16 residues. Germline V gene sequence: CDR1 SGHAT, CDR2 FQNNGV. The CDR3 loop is CASSHPGQGPYNEQFF. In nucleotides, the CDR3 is TGTGCCAGCAGCCATCCAGGACAGGGGCCATACAATGAGCAGTTCTTC.

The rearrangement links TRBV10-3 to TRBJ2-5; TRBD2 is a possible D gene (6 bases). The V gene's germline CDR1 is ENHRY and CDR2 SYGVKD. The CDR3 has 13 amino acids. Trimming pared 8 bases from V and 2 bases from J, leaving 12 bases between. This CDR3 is CAICRAGQETQYF. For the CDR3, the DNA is TGTGCCATCTGTAGGGCGGGGCAAGAGACCCAGTACTTC.

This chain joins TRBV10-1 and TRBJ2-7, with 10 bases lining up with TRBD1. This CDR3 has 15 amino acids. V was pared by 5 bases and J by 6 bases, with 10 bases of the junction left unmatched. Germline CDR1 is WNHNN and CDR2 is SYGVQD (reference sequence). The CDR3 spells CASSHRTGGTLEQYF. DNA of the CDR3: TGCGCCAGCAGTCATCGGACAGGGGGGACTCTCGAGCAGTACTTC.

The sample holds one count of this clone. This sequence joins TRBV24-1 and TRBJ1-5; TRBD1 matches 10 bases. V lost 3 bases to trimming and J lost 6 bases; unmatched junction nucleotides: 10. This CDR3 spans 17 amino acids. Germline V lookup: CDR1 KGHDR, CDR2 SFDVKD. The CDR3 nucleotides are TGTGCCACCAGTGATGCGGGACAGGGGACATCAAGTCAGCCCCAGCATTTT. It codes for CATSDAGQGTSSQPQHF.

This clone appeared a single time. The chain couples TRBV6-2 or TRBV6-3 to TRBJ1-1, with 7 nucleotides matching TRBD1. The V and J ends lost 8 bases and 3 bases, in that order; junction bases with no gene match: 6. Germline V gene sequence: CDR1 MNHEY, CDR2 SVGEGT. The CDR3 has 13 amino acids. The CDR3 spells CASGPGQYTEAFF. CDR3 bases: TGTGCCAGCGGCCCGGGACAGTACACTGAAGCTTTCTTT.

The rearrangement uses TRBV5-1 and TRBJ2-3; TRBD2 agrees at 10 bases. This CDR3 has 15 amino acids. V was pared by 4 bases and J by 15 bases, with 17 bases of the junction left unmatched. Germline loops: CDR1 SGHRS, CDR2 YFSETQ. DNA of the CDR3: TGCGCCAGCAGCCCCGGGACTAGCGACCACAAGGTCTATTATTTT. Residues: CASSPGTSDHKVYYF.

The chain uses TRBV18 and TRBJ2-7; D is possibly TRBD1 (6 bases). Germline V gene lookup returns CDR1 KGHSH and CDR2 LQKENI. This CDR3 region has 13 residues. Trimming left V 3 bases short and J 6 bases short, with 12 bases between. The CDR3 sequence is CASSPYTGSEQYV. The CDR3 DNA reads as TGTGCCAGCTCACCTTATACAGGGAGCGAGCAGTACGTC.

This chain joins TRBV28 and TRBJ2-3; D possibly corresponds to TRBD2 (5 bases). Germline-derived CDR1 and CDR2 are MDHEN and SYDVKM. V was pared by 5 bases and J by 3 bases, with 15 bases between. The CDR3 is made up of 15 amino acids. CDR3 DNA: TGTGCCAGCAGTCCTTTCTCCGGGGTGACAGATACGCAGTATTTT. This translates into CASSPFSGVTDTQYF. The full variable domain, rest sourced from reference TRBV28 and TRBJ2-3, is DVKVTQSSRYLVKRTGEKVFLECVQDMDHENMFWYRQDPGLGLRLIYFSYDVKMKEKGDIPEGYSVSREKKERFSLILESASTNQTSMYLCASSPFSGVTDTQYFGPGTRLTVL.

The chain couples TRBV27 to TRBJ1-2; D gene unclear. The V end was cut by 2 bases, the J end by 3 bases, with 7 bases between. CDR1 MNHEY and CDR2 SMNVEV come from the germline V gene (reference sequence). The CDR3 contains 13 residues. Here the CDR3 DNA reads TGTGCCAGCAGTTTAAGGGCACACTATGGCTACACCTTC. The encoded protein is CASSLRAHYGYTF.

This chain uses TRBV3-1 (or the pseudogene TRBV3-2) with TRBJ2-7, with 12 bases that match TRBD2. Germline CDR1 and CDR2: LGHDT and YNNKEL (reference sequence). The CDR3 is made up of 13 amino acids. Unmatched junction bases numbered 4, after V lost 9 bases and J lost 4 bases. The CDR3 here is CASQTSGRYEQYF. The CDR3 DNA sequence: TGTGCCAGTCAGACTAGCGGGAGATACGAGCAGTACTTC.

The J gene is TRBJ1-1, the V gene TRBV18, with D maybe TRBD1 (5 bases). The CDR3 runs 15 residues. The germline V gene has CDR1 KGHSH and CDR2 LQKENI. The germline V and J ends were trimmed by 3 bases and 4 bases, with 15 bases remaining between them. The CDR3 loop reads CASSPPTGLSTEAFF. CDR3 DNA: TGTGCCAGCTCACCCCCGACGGGGCTAAGCACTGAAGCTTTCTTT.

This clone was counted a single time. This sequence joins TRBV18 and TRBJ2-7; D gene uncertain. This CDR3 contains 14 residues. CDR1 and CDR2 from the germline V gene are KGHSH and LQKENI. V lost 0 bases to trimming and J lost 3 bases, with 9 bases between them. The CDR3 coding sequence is TGTGCCAGCTCACCACCCCACAGAAGCTACGAGCAGTACTTC. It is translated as CASSPPHRSYEQYF.

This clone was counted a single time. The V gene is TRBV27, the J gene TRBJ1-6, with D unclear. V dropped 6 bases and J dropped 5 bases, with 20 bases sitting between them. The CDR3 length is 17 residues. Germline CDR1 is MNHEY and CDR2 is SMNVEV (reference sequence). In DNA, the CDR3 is TGTGCCAGCAGCCCCCCGAGGTTTCCGGGAGATAATTCACCCCTCCACTTT. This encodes CASSPPRFPGDNSPLHF.

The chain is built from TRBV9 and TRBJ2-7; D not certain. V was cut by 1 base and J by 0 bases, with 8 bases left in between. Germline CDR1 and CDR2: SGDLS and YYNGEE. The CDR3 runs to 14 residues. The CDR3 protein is CASSVSQSSYEQYF. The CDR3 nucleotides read TGTGCCAGCAGCGTATCCCAGAGCTCCTACGAGCAGTACTTC.

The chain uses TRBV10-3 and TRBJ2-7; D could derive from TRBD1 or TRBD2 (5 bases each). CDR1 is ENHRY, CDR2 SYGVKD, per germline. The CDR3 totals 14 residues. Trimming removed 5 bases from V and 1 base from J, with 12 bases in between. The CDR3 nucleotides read TGTGCCATCAGTCGGGACCGGCAGTCCTACGAGCAGTACTTC. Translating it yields CAISRDRQSYEQYF.

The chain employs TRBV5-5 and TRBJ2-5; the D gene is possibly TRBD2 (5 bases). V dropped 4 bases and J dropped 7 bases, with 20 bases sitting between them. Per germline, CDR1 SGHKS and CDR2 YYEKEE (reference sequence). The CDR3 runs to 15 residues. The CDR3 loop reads CASSPAVYGRRTQYF. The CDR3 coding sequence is TGTGCCAGCAGCCCAGCGGTTTACGGTCGGCGGACCCAGTACTTC. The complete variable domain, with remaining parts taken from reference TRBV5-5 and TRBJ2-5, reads DAGVTQSPTHLIKTRGQQVTLRCSPISGHKSVSWYQQVLGQGPQFIFQYYEKEERGRGNFPDRFSARQFPNYSSELNVNALLLGDSALYLCASSPAVYGRRTQYFGPGTRLLVL.

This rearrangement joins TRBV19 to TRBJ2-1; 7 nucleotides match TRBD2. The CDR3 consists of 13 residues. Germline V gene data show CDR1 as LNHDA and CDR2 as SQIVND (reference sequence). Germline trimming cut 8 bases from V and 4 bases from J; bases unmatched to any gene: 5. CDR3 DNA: TGTGCCAGTGGACCGGGACTATACAATGAGCAGTTCTTC. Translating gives CASGPGLYNEQFF.